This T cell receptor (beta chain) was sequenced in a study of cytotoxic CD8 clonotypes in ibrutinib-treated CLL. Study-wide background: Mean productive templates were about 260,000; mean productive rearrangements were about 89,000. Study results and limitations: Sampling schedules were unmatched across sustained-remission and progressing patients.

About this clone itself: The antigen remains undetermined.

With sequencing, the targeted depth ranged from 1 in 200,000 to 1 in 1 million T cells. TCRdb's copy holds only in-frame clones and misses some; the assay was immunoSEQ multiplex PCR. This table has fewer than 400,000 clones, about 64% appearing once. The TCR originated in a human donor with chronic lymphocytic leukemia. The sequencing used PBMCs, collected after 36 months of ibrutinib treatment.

In nucleotides, the CDR3 is TGTGCCAGCAGCCTTGGTTGGACGTCCCTTACAACTAATGAAAAACTGTTTTTT. Translation: CASSLGWTSLTTNEKLFF. This chain uses TRBV11-2 with TRBJ1-4; no clear D gene. The CDR3 length is 18 residues. Germline CDR1 SGHAT, CDR2 FQNNGV. Trimming shortened V by 5 bases and J by 0 bases, and 19 bases separated the two germline ends.